Below are 10 T cell receptor beta chains sequenced from a single sample in a study of T cells in Graves' hyperthyroidism and ophthalmopathy. Amplification of TCR beta CDR3 regions was performed using RNA transcripts as template. The TCR CDR3 was amplified in a first-round RT-PCR using the HTBI primer set. TCRdb redid the calling of the multiplex PCR reads with MiXCR, one entry per CDR3 protein. Found here are 250,000 to 350,000 distinct CDR3 sequences, roughly 15% of them singletons; the top ten hold around 34%. The sequenced material came from blood. The receptor set was obtained from a man aged 30 to 39 with Graves' hyperthyroidism.

This clonotype was observed many times. V and J are TRBV7-9 and TRBJ2-7, with 9 bases lining up with TRBD2. The length of the CDR3 is 16 residues. The germline V gene encodes CDR1 SEHNR and CDR2 FQNEAQ (reference sequence). The junction had 5 bases not matched to a gene; V was cut back by 2 bases and J by 0 bases. CDR3 DNA sequence: TGTGCCAGCAGCTTACTCGGACTAGCGAGCTCCTACGAGCAGTACTTC. It specifies CASSLLGLASSYEQYF.

This chain connects TRBV18 to TRBJ1-1; TRBD1 might be the D (5 bases). The V gene's germline CDR1 is KGHSH and CDR2 LQKENI. The V end lost 1 base, the J end lost 4 bases, and 31 bases lay between the germline ends. The CDR3 spans 21 residues. CDR3 coding DNA: TGTGCCAGCTCACCACTGCCCCTACCGGGACCGCGAAGGGGTCGATCCACTGAAGCTTTCTTT. As protein: CASSPLPLPGPRRGRSTEAFF. The full variable domain, its missing parts supplied by reference TRBV18 and TRBJ1-1, is NAGVMQNPRHLVRRRGQEARLRCSPMKGHSHVYWYRQLPEEGLKFMVYLQKENIIDESGMPKERFSAEFPKEGPSILRIQQVVRGDSAAYFCASSPLPLPGPRRGRSTEAFFGQGTRLTVV.

This clonotype has ten or more counts. V is TRBV7-9 and J is TRBJ2-7; 9 nucleotides line up with TRBD2. There are 15 residues in the CDR3. V was pared by 6 bases and J by 2 bases, with 8 bases of the junction left unmatched. Germline V gives CDR1 SEHNR, CDR2 FQNEAQ (reference sequence). The CDR3 DNA follows: TGTGCCAGCAGGCCTACTAGCGGGTTTACCTACGAGCAGTACTTC. Translation gives CASRPTSGFTYEQYF.

This clonotype was observed a few times. The genes are TRBV5-1 and TRBJ1-5; D is unresolved. This CDR3 spans 12 amino acids. Germline-derived CDR1 and CDR2 are SGHRS and YFSETQ. The germline V and J ends were trimmed by 2 bases and 6 bases, with 6 bases remaining between them. The CDR3 protein is CASSFSVQPQHF. CDR3 nucleotide sequence: TGCGCCAGCAGCTTTAGTGTTCAGCCCCAGCATTTT.

The chain joins TRBV5-1 to TRBJ1-1, with a possible D match to TRBD1 (5 bases). The CDR3 is made up of 15 amino acids. Germline V gene data show CDR1 as SGHRS and CDR2 as YFSETQ. V was cut by 3 bases and J by 4 bases, with 16 bases left in between. The CDR3 DNA sequence: TGCGCCAGCAGCTCGGGGCCCGGGGTGGGCACTGAAGCTTTCTTT. It codes for CASSSGPGVGTEAFF.

The chain couples TRBV5-1 to TRBJ1-4; unclear D gene. Between the trimmed V and J ends, which lost 0 bases and 6 bases, there was a span of 9 bases. The CDR3 loop spans 14 amino acids. CDR1 is SGHRS, CDR2 YFSETQ, per germline. In nucleotides, the CDR3 is TGCGCCAGCAGCTTGGCCCTGGCGGATGAAAAACTGTTTTTT. It codes for CASSLALADEKLFF. The full variable domain, with the rest looked up from reference TRBV5-1 and TRBJ1-4, is KAGVTQTPRYLIKTRGQQVTLSCSPISGHRSVSWYQQTPGQGLQFLFEYFSETQRNKGNFPGRFSGRQFSNSRSEMNVSTLELGDSALYLCASSLALADEKLFFGSGTQLSVL.

This clonotype was observed a handful of times. The chain is built from TRBV29-1 and TRBJ1-2; D remains unclear. The length of the CDR3 is 8 residues. Germline V gene data show CDR1 as SQVTM and CDR2 as ANQGSEA. The V end was cut by 7 bases, the J end by 8 bases, with 5 bases between. This CDR3 is CSGGGYTF. The CDR3 region has the DNA TGCAGCGGTGGAGGCTACACCTTC.

This clonotype has just a few counts. This rearrangement joins TRBV18 to TRBJ2-5; tentative D call: TRBD1 (5 bases). With 2 bases removed from V and 3 bases from J, the gap between germline ends came to 10 bases. The CDR3 totals 14 residues. Germline loops: CDR1 KGHSH, CDR2 LQKENI. The CDR3 sequence is CASSPNRREETQYF. CDR3 nucleotide sequence: TGTGCCAGCTCACCAAACAGGAGAGAAGAGACCCAGTACTTC.

V usage is TRBV7-6 and J usage is TRBJ2-3; TRBD2 aligns across 11 bases. There are 17 residues in the CDR3. Trimming took 5 bases from V and 2 from J; bases not matched to a gene: 9. Germline V lookup: CDR1 SGHVS, CDR2 FNYEAQ. CDR3 nucleotides: TGTGCCAGCAGCCACCTCTTTAGCGGGAGGGCCACAGATACGCAGTATTTT. Its translation is CASSHLFSGRATDTQYF.

The chain joins TRBV19 to TRBJ1-4; D possibly corresponds to TRBD1 (5 bases). Germline V gives CDR1 LNHDA, CDR2 SQIVND (reference sequence). The CDR3 runs 14 residues. Trimming took off 3 bases at V and 7 bases at J, with 12 bases between the two ends. CDR3 protein: CASSMGEVGEKLFF. In DNA form, the CDR3 reads TGTGCCAGTAGTATGGGGGAGGTCGGTGAAAAACTGTTTTTT. Complete variable domain (other parts from reference TRBV19 and TRBJ1-4): DGGITQSPKYLFRKEGQNVTLSCEQNLNHDAMYWYRQDPGQGLRLIYYSQIVNDFQKGDIAEGYSVSREKKESFPLTVTSAQKNPTAFYLCASSMGEVGEKLFFGSGTQLSVL.